This TCR beta chain was recovered during a study of blood T cell repertoires in COVID-19 (dated by TCRdb to 2020 to 2021). Background on the whole study: The collaborator samples originated in the United States, Italy and Spain and spanned the acute and convalescent phases of COVID-19. Nearly every sample came with metadata listing a de-identified subject ID, COVID-19 status, age in years and sex. Deeply sampled blood TCRbeta repertoires from subjects exposed to, actively infected with, or recovered from COVID-19 were included in the dataset. Samples came from the ongoing ImmuneRACE study (first 160 participants) plus 1,254 subjects from 6 global collaborators. The repertoires were released in a freely available public database meant as a resource for research on the immune response to SARS-CoV-2. Where HLA class I and class II types were available, the types were taken from metadata supplied by the sample provider, not from assay-based typing. The prospective study material was composed of cDNA or gDNA derived from T cells, B-cell-depleted T cells, or PBMCs.

TCRbeta CDR3 regions were amplified from genomic DNA by means of the immunoSEQ Assay, a bias-controlled multiplex PCR. The authors' analysis ran thus. Within the assay, amplification of reference gene primers was used to estimate how many nucleated cells each sample contained. To quantify the absolute abundance of each unique TCRbeta CDR3 rearrangement, sequence reads were collapsed and filtered. For each sample, productive Simpson clonality was calculated as the square root of Simpson's diversity index across productive rearrangements. TCRdb mirrors the immuneACCESS table, restricted to in-frame sequences. Some clones are absent from its copies; in checked studies, under half trace to an unresolved V gene, and the reason for the others is unknown. The D gene and trimming were derived from the DNA, and the V and J assignments and clone size from that table. This sample lists 200,000 to 300,000 clones; approximately 80% were detected once. Clones ranked in the top ten supply 4% to 5% of the sample.

The collaborating institutions used their own protocols to collect whole blood in K2EDTA tubes. For TCRbeta analysis, collaborators shipped samples in one of three forms: frozen whole blood, isolated PBMCs, or DNA extracted from either of those sample types. As concerns this clone: No antigen is known for it. Base qualities are not recorded, but no much larger clone differs from it by a single base.

Results and caveats for the whole study, not just this receptor: The amount of clinical and demographic metadata varied by source and participant and was provided uncurated.

V is cut back by 5 bases and J by 6 bases, with 14 bases in the junction unmatched. Spanning cysteine to phenylalanine, the CDR3 consists of 17 amino acids. The retained sequence is limited to the CDR3, 51 bases, with the frame set at the first base. CDR1 and CDR2 were assigned from the germline V gene as SGHTA and FQGNSA. Recombination linked TRBV7-2 to TRBJ2-7, with 12 junctional bases fitting TRBD2. This sequence was found in a man aged 55 to 69 with acute or convalescent COVID-19. Sample: peripheral blood. The sequenced DNA is TGTGCCAGCAGCCCCGCCCGACTAGCGGGAGTTCTATCCGAGCAGTACTTC. Translated, it reads CASSPARLAGVLSEQYF.